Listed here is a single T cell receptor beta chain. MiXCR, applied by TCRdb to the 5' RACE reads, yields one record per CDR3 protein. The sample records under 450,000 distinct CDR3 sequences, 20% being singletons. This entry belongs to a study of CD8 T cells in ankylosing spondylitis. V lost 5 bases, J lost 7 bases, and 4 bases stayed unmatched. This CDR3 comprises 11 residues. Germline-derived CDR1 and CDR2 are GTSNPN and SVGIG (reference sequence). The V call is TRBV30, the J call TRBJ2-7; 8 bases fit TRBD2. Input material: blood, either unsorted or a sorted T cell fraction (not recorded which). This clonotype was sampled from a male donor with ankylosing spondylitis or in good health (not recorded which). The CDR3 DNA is TGTGCCTGGGATCGGGGGGGGGAGCAGTACTTC. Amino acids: CAWDRGGEQYF.